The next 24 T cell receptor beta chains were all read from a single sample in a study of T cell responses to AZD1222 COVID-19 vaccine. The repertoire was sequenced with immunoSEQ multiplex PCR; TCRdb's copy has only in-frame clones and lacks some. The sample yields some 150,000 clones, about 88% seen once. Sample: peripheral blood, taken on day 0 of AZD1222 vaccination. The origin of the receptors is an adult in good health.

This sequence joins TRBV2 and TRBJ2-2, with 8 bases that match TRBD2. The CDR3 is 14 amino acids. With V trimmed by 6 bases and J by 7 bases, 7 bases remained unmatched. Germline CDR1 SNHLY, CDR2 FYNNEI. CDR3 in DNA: TGTGCCAGCAGAGCCGGGACTAGGGTCGGGGAGCTGTTTTTT. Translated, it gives CASRAGTRVGELFF.

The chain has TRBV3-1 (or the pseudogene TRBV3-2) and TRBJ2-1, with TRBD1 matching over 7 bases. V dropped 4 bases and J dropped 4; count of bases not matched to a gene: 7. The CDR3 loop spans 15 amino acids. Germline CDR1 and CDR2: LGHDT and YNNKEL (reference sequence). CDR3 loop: CASSPYRGRYNEQFF. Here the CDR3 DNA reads TGTGCCAGCAGCCCATACAGGGGAAGGTACAATGAGCAGTTCTTC.

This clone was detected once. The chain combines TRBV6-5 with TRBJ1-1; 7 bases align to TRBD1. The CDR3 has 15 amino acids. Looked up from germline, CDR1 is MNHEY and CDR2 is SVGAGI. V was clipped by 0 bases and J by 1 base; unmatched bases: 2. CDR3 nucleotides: TGTGCCAGCAGTTACTCGACAGGGACGAACACTGAAGCTTTCTTT. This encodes CASSYSTGTNTEAFF.

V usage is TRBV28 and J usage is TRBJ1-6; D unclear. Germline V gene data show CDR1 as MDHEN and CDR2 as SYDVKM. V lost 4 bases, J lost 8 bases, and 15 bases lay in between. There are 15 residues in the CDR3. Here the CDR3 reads CASSSSGSGDSPLHF. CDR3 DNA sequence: TGTGCCAGCAGTTCATCCGGGAGTGGGGATTCACCCCTCCACTTT.

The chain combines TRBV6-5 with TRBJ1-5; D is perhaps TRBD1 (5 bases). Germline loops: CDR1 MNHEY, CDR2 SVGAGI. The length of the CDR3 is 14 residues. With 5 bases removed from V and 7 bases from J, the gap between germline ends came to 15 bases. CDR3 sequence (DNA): TGTGCCAGCAGTCCTCTCGGCAGGGACCAGCCCCAGCATTTT. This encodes CASSPLGRDQPQHF.

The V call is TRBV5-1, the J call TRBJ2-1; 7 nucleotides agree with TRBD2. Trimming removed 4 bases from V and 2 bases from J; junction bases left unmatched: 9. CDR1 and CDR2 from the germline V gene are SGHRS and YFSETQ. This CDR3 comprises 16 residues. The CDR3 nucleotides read TGCGCCAGCAGCACCACCGCGGGAGCAACCTACAATGAGCAGTTCTTC. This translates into CASSTTAGATYNEQFF. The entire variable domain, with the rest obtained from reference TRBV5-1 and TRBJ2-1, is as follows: KAGVTQTPRYLIKTRGQQVTLSCSPISGHRSVSWYQQTPGQGLQFLFEYFSETQRNKGNFPGRFSGRQFSNSRSEMNVSTLELGDSALYLCASSTTAGATYNEQFFGPGTRLTVL.

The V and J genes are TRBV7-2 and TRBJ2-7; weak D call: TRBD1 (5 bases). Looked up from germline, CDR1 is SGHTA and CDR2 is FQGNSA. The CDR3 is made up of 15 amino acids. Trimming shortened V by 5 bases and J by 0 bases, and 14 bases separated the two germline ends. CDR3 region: CASSVTASYSYEQYF. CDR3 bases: TGTGCCAGCAGCGTGACAGCCAGCTACTCCTACGAGCAGTACTTC.

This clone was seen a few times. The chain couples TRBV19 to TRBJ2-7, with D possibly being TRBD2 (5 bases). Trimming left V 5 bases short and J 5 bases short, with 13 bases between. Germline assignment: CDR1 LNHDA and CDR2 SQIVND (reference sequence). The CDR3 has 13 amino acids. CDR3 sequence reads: CASSVGGTHEQYF. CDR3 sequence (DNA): TGTGCCAGTAGTGTAGGAGGTACCCACGAGCAGTACTTC.

In nucleotides, the CDR3 is TGTGCCAGCAGCCACGGACTAGACCGATCTGATACGCAGTATTTT. Protein sequence: CASSHGLDRSDTQYF. This sequence joins TRBV4-2 and TRBJ2-3; 7 bases fit TRBD2. V lost 3 bases, J lost 6 bases, and 9 bases stayed unmatched. This CDR3 spans 15 amino acids. CDR1 and CDR2 from the germline V gene are LGHNA and YNFKEQ.

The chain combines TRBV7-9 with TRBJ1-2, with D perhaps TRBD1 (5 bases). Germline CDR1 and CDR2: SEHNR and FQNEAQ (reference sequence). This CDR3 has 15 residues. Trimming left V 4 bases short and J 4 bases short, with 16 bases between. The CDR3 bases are TGTGCCAGCAGCTCCCCAACGACAGTTACCTATGGCTACACCTTC. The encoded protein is CASSSPTTVTYGYTF.

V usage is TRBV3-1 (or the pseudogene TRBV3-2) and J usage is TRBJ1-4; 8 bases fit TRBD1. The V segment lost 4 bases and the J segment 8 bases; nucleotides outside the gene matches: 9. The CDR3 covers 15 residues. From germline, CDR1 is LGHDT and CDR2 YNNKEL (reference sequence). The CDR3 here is CASSPFKQGEEKLFF. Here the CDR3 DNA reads TGTGCCAGCAGCCCCTTCAAACAGGGGGAGGAAAAACTGTTTTTT.

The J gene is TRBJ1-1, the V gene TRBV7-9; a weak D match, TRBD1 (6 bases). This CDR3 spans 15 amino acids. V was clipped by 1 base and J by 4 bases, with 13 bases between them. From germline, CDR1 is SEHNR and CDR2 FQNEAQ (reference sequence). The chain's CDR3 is CASSLESWGATEAFF. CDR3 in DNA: TGTGCCAGCAGCTTAGAATCTTGGGGGGCCACTGAAGCTTTCTTT. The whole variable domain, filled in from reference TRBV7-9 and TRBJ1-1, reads DTGVSQNPRHKITKRGQNVTFRCDPISEHNRLYWYRQTLGQGPEFLTYFQNEAQLEKSRLLSDRFSAERPKGSFSTLEIQRTEQGDSAMYLCASSLESWGATEAFFGQGTRLTVV.

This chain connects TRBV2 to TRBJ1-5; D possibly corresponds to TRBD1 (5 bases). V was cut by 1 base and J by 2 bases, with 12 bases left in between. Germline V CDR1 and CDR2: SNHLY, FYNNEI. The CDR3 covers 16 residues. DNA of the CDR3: TGTGCCAGCAGTGAAGTCGGGGGGTCAGGCAATCAGCCCCAGCATTTT. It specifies CASSEVGGSGNQPQHF. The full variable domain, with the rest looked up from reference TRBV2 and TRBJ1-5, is EPEVTQTPSHQVTQMGQEVILRCVPISNHLYFYWYRQILGQKVEFLVSFYNNEISEKSEIFDDQFSVERPDGSNFTLKIRSTKLEDSAMYFCASSEVGGSGNQPQHFGDGTRLSIL.

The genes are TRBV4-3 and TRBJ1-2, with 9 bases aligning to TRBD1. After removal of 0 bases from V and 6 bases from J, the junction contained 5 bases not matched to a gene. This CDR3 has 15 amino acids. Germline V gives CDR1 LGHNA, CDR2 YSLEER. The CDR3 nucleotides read TGCGCCAGCAGCCAAGATGCTGGGACAGGGAATGGCTACACCTTC. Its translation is CASSQDAGTGNGYTF.

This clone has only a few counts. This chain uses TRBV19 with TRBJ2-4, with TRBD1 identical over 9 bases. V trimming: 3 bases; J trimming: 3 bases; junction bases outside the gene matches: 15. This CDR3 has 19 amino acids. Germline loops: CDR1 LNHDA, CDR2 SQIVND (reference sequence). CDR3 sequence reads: CASSIGPGQGAMGKNIQYF. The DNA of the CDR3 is TGTGCCAGTAGTATCGGTCCGGGACAGGGTGCGATGGGCAAAAACATTCAGTACTTC.

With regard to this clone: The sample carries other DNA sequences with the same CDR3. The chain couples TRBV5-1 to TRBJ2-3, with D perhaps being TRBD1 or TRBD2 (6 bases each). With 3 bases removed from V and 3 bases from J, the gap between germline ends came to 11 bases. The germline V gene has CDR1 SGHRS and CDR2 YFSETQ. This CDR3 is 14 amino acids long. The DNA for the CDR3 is TGCGCCAGCAGCTCCGGGGGCGGGACAGATACGCAGTATTTT. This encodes CASSSGGGTDTQYF.

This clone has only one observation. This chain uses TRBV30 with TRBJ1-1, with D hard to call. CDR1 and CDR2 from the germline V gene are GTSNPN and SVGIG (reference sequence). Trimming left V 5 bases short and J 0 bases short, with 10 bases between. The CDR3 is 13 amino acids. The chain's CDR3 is CAWGGSLNTEAFF. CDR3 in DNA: TGTGCCTGGGGTGGAAGCCTGAACACTGAAGCTTTCTTT.

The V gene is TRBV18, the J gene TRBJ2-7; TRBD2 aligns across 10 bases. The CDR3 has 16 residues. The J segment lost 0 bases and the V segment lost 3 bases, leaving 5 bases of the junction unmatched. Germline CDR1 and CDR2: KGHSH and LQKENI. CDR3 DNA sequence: TGTGCCAGCTCACCCCCAGGACTAGCGGACTCCTACGAGCAGTACTTC. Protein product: CASSPPGLADSYEQYF.

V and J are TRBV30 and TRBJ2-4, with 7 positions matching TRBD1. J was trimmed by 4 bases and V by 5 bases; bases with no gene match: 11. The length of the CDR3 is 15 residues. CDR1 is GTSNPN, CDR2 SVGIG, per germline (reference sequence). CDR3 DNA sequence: TGTGCCTGGGAGTGGTCGGGACAGTTGAAAAACATTCAGTACTTC. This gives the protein CAWEWSGQLKNIQYF.

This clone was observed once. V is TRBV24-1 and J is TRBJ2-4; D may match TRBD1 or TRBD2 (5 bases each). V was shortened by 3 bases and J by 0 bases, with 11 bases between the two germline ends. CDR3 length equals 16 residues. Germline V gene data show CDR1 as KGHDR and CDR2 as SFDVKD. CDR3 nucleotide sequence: TGTGCCACCAGTGATCCCCGAGGGGTAGCCAAAAACATTCAGTACTTC. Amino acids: CATSDPRGVAKNIQYF.

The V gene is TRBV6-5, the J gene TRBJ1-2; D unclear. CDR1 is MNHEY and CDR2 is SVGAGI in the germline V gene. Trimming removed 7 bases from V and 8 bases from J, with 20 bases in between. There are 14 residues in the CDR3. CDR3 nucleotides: TGTGCCAGCAATTCATGGCCGGGCCTTCTAGGCTACACCTTC. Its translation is CASNSWPGLLGYTF.

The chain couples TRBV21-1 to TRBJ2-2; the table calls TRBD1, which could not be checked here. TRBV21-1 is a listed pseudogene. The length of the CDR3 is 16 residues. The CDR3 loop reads CASSHRDRGFGGELFF. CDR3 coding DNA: TGTGCCAGCAGCCACCGGGACAGGGGATTTGGCGGGGAGCTGTTTTTT.

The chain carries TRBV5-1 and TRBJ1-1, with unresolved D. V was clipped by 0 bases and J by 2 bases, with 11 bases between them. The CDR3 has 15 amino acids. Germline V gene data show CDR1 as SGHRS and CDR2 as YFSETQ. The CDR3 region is CASSLVDVRNTEAFF. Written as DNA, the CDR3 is TGCGCCAGCAGCTTGGTCGACGTTCGAAACACTGAAGCTTTCTTT.

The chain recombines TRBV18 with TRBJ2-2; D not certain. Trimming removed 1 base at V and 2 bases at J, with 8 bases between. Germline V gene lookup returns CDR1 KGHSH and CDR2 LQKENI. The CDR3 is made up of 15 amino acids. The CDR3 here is CASSPRFTNTGELFF. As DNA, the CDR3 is TGTGCCAGCTCACCACGGTTCACCAACACCGGGGAGCTGTTTTTT.